The 32 T cell receptor beta chains below come from one sample, sequenced in a study of graft-versus-host responses after intestinal transplantation. The method was immunoSEQ multiplex PCR; TCRdb's version includes in-frame clones alone and lacks a portion of them. The sample contains roughly 56,000 clones, around 91% of which appear only once. The sequenced sample was PBMCs, obtained roughly 120 days after intestinal transplantation. These receptors were collected from a human patient who received an intestinal transplant, so some T cells may come from the graft donor.

The gene calls are TRBV28 and TRBJ2-7, with 10 bases matching TRBD1. The germline V gene has CDR1 MDHEN and CDR2 SYDVKM. The CDR3 has 15 amino acids. J gave up 4 bases and V 7 bases, and 10 bases lay outside the gene matches. The CDR3 region is CASTGDRGPPYEQYF. The CDR3 coding sequence is TGTGCCAGCACGGGGGACAGGGGTCCTCCTTACGAGCAGTACTTC.

The genes are TRBV29-1 and TRBJ2-2; D remains ambiguous. The V gene's germline CDR1 is SQVTM and CDR2 ANQGSEA. The CDR3 consists of 13 residues. The germline V and J ends were trimmed by 8 bases and 0 bases, with 10 bases remaining between them. CDR3 nucleotides: TGCAGCATACAGAGGCCGAACACCGGGGAGCTGTTTTTT. Residues: CSIQRPNTGELFF.

This clone was counted between two and nine times. The CDR3: CASSLVGQGFISYEQYF. CDR3 in DNA: TGTGCCAGCAGCTTGGTAGGACAGGGTTTCATCTCCTACGAGCAGTACTTC. The genes are TRBV5-6 and TRBJ2-7, with TRBD1 matching over 8 bases. The V and J ends lost 0 bases and 0 bases, in that order; junction bases with no gene match: 8. The CDR3 consists of 17 residues. Germline CDR1 is SGHDT and CDR2 is YYEEEE. The full variable domain, with the rest looked up from reference TRBV5-6 and TRBJ2-7, is DAGVTQSPTHLIKTRGQQVTLRCSPKSGHDTVSWYQQALGQGPQFIFQYYEEEERQRGNFPDRFSGHQFPNYSSELNVNALLLGDSALYLCASSLVGQGFISYEQYFGPGTRLTVT.

The chain links TRBV13 to TRBJ2-7, with 9 nucleotides matching TRBD1. The ends lost 4 bases at V and 4 bases at J; junction bases unmatched: 8. The germline V gene has CDR1 PRHDT and CDR2 FYEKMQ (reference sequence). The CDR3 length is 15 residues. This chain's CDR3 is CASSSLDRGIYEQYF. CDR3 bases: TGTGCCAGCAGCTCTTTGGACAGGGGAATTTACGAGCAGTACTTC.

This clone was counted between two and nine times. The rearrangement uses TRBV2 and TRBJ2-7; no reliable D call. V lost 7 bases and J 2 bases, leaving 9 bases between the germline ends. The CDR3 covers 12 residues. Germline CDR1 is SNHLY and CDR2 is FYNNEI. The CDR3 reads CASKVQAYEQYF. The CDR3 DNA reads TGTGCCAGCAAGGTACAAGCCTACGAGCAGTACTTC.

The genes are TRBV28 and TRBJ2-2; D gene unclear. Germline values: CDR1 MDHEN, CDR2 SYDVKM. The V and J ends lost 10 bases and 1 base respectively, with 13 bases between them. The CDR3 consists of 14 residues. The CDR3 region has the DNA TGTGCCACGTCCATACTGCAGAACACCGGGGAGCTGTTTTTT. Amino acid sequence: CATSILQNTGELFF.

The rearrangement uses TRBV19 and TRBJ1-1; 11 bases are a match to TRBD1. This CDR3 spans 15 amino acids. In germline, CDR1 is LNHDA, CDR2 SQIVND (reference sequence). Trimming took 5 bases from V and 5 from J; bases not matched to a gene: 7. Here the CDR3 reads CASSVRGQGGTEAFF. CDR3 DNA: TGTGCCAGTAGTGTAAGGGGACAGGGGGGAACTGAAGCTTTCTTT.

The CDR3 sequence is CASSLWQGVYEQYF. In nucleotides, the CDR3 is TGCGCCAGCAGCTTGTGGCAGGGGGTCTACGAGCAGTACTTC. The chain links TRBV5-1 to TRBJ2-7; 7 bases fit TRBD1. This CDR3 spans 14 amino acids. V trimming: 1 base; J trimming: 3 bases; junction bases outside the gene matches: 4. The germline gives CDR1 SGHRS, CDR2 YFSETQ.

CDR3 DNA sequence: TGTGCCAGCAGTTTGCCGACAGGGGACGAGCAGTACTTC. Amino acid sequence: CASSLPTGDEQYF. The chain links TRBV28 to TRBJ2-7; 8 positions match TRBD1. This CDR3 spans 13 amino acids. Germline assignment: CDR1 MDHEN and CDR2 SYDVKM. Trimming removed 3 bases from V and 5 bases from J; junction bases left unmatched: 3.

This rearrangement joins TRBV27 to TRBJ1-1, with 9 positions matching TRBD1. V lost 6 bases to trimming and J lost 5 bases; unmatched junction nucleotides: 7. The CDR3 sequence is 14 residues long. CDR1 is MNHEY and CDR2 is SMNVEV in the germline V gene (reference sequence). In DNA, the CDR3 is TGTGCCAGCAGCCTCGACAGGGGGTTGACTGAAGCTTTCTTT. It specifies CASSLDRGLTEAFF.

The V gene is TRBV2, the J gene TRBJ2-4, with a tentative D call TRBD2 (6 bases). V lost 10 bases to trimming and J lost 5 bases, with 18 bases between them. CDR3 size: 14 residues. Germline CDR1 SNHLY, CDR2 FYNNEI. CDR3 bases: TGTGCCACCCGACTAGAGTTGGGGCAAAACATTCAGTACTTC. As protein: CATRLELGQNIQYF.

The chain joins TRBV18 to TRBJ2-1; 9 bases line up with TRBD2. The CDR3 runs to 15 residues. Per germline, CDR1 KGHSH and CDR2 LQKENI. The V gene end was trimmed by 5 bases and the J gene end by 7 bases; junction bases not matched to a gene: 9. As DNA, the CDR3 is TGTGCCAGCTCAGTTTTAGCGGGAGAACATAATGAGCAGTTCTTC. Translating it yields CASSVLAGEHNEQFF.

The rearrangement uses TRBV19 and TRBJ1-5, with D perhaps matching TRBD1 (5 bases). The CDR3 is made up of 16 amino acids. Germline V gene lookup returns CDR1 LNHDA and CDR2 SQIVND (reference sequence). Trimming pared 0 bases from V and 4 bases from J, leaving 13 bases between. The CDR3 DNA reads TGTGCCAGTAGTATAGATAGTAGGCAGGGTAATCAGCCCCAGCATTTT. Translated: CASSIDSRQGNQPQHF. Looking up the rest from reference TRBV19 and TRBJ1-5 gives the full variable domain: DGGITQSPKYLFRKEGQNVTLSCEQNLNHDAMYWYRQDPGQGLRLIYYSQIVNDFQKGDIAEGYSVSREKKESFPLTVTSAQKNPTAFYLCASSIDSRQGNQPQHFGDGTRLSIL.

This chain connects TRBV27 to TRBJ2-1; D call uncertain. There are 15 residues in the CDR3. Trimming took off 7 bases at V and 8 bases at J, with 21 bases between the two ends. Looked up from germline, CDR1 is MNHEY and CDR2 is SMNVEV (reference sequence). For the CDR3, the DNA is TGTGCCAGCACGGCCTGGGGTTTTTTCACCGATGAGCAGTTCTTC. It encodes CASTAWGFFTDEQFF.

J is TRBJ2-5 and V is TRBV18; the D is unclear. Deletions cut 3 bases from V and 0 bases from J, with 8 bases between. This CDR3 is built from 14 residues. Germline V CDR1 and CDR2: KGHSH, LQKENI. CDR3 protein: CASSPRRDQETQYF. The CDR3 region has the DNA TGTGCCAGCTCACCCCGGAGAGACCAAGAGACCCAGTACTTC. Full variable domain (rest looked up from reference TRBV18 and TRBJ2-5): NAGVMQNPRHLVRRRGQEARLRCSPMKGHSHVYWYRQLPEEGLKFMVYLQKENIIDESGMPKERFSAEFPKEGPSILRIQQVVRGDSAAYFCASSPRRDQETQYFGPGTRLLVL.

The CDR3 spells CASSQFDGTETQYF. The CDR3 DNA sequence: TGCGCCAGCAGCCAGTTCGACGGGACAGAGACCCAGTACTTC. The chain combines TRBV4-1 with TRBJ2-5, with D possibly called TRBD1 or TRBD2 (5 bases each). V lost 3 bases to trimming and J lost 4 bases, with 12 bases between them. Germline loops: CDR1 MGHRA, CDR2 YSYEKL. The CDR3 totals 14 residues.

The chain employs TRBV7-9 and TRBJ2-2, with 7 bases identical to TRBD2. There are 15 residues in the CDR3. V was pared by 5 bases and J by 4 bases, with 7 bases of the junction left unmatched. Germline CDR1 and CDR2: SEHNR and FQNEAQ (reference sequence). CDR3 in DNA: TGTGCCAGCAGCCTGAGCGGGAAGGTCACCGGGGAGCTGTTTTTT. Its protein product is CASSLSGKVTGELFF.

This clone was picked up a small number of times. The chain recombines TRBV28 with TRBJ2-2; D ambiguous. Trimming removed 2 bases at V and 5 bases at J, with 3 bases between. From germline, CDR1 is MDHEN and CDR2 SYDVKM. This CDR3 has 12 residues. The CDR3 loop reads CASSLRTGELFF. Here the CDR3 DNA reads TGTGCCAGCAGTTTACGGACCGGGGAGCTGTTTTTT. The whole variable domain, remainder taken from reference TRBV28 and TRBJ2-2, is DVKVTQSSRYLVKRTGEKVFLECVQDMDHENMFWYRQDPGLGLRLIYFSYDVKMKEKGDIPEGYSVSREKKERFSLILESASTNQTSMYLCASSLRTGELFFGEGSRLTVL.

The gene calls are TRBV7-9 and TRBJ2-5, with TRBD1 matching 11 bases. The assigned J gene may be wrong: the sequence end matches TRBJ2-7 better. CDR3 length equals 15 residues. Looked up from germline, CDR1 is SEHNR and CDR2 is FQNEAQ (reference sequence). The CDR3 sequence is CASSVDGTGGAEQYF. The CDR3 DNA reads TGTGCCAGCAGCGTAGATGGGACAGGGGGTGCCGAGCAGTACTTC.

This clone was found once. The V gene is TRBV19, the J gene TRBJ2-7, with D perhaps matching TRBD1 (6 bases). Trimming removed 6 bases from V and 2 bases from J, with 17 bases in between. This CDR3 spans 15 amino acids. CDR1 is LNHDA and CDR2 is SQIVND in the germline V gene (reference sequence). The CDR3 protein is CASSPAAGAPYEQYF. In DNA form, the CDR3 reads TGTGCCAGTAGCCCCGCGGCAGGGGCCCCCTACGAGCAGTACTTC.

The chain couples TRBV2 to TRBJ2-1, with D perhaps matching TRBD2 (7 bases). Between the trimmed V and J ends, which lost 7 bases and 12 bases, there was a span of 28 bases. Per the germline V gene, CDR1 is SNHLY and CDR2 is FYNNEI. The CDR3 totals 16 residues. The CDR3 DNA follows: TGTGCCAGCAAGCCTGTCTATGAGCGGGGACAATTGAGGCAGTTCTTC. It is translated as CASKPVYERGQLRQFF.

The genes are TRBV5-4 and TRBJ2-2; 8 nucleotides match TRBD1. CDR1 and CDR2 (germline): SGHNT, YYREEE (reference sequence). This CDR3 has 16 amino acids. V lost 0 bases to trimming and J lost 5 bases; unmatched junction nucleotides: 6. The CDR3 spells CASSLGQGKGTGELFF. The CDR3 DNA follows: TGTGCCAGCAGCTTGGGACAGGGGAAGGGGACCGGGGAGCTGTTTTTT.

The V and J genes are TRBV4-1 and TRBJ2-3, with TRBD2 identical over 9 bases. After removal of 3 bases from V and 7 bases from J, the junction contained 14 bases not matched to a gene. The germline V gene has CDR1 MGHRA and CDR2 YSYEKL. The CDR3 is 17 amino acids. CDR3 protein: CASSQWTSVTIGYTQYF. The CDR3 bases are TGCGCCAGCAGCCAGTGGACTAGCGTCACAATCGGATATACGCAGTATTTT.

CDR3 sequence (DNA): TGTGCCAGCGGGACAGGGGTCACCGGGGAGCTGTTTTTT. Translating gives CASGTGVTGELFF. The chain has TRBV6-5 and TRBJ2-2; TRBD1 agrees at 10 bases. CDR3 length equals 13 residues. Germline values: CDR1 MNHEY, CDR2 SVGAGI. The ends lost 8 bases at V and 4 bases at J; junction bases unmatched: 1.

The chain couples TRBV20-1 to TRBJ2-3, with TRBD2 as a possible D gene (5 bases). V was cut by 4 bases and J by 14 bases, with 10 bases left in between. There are 9 residues in the CDR3. The germline V gene has CDR1 DFQATT and CDR2 SNEGSKA (reference sequence). This CDR3 reads CSATGSMYF. The CDR3 DNA reads TGCAGTGCTACGGGGAGTATGTATTTT.

The chain employs TRBV6-5 and TRBJ2-5; 8 nucleotides align to TRBD2. The length of the CDR3 is 14 residues. The junction had 6 bases not matched to a gene; V was cut back by 7 bases and J by 2 bases. CDR1 MNHEY and CDR2 SVGAGI come from the germline V gene. The CDR3 here is CASTVAGSQETQYF. The CDR3 nucleotides are TGTGCCAGCACAGTAGCGGGGTCGCAAGAGACCCAGTACTTC.

The V gene is TRBV7-9, the J gene TRBJ1-2; 7 bases map to TRBD1. Germline lookup yields CDR1 SEHNR and CDR2 FQNEAQ (reference sequence). Unmatched junction bases numbered 8, after V lost 5 bases and J lost 5 bases. The CDR3 covers 14 residues. The DNA for the CDR3 is TGTGCCAGCAGCCCACAGGGGTTACGATATGGCTACACCTTC. This encodes CASSPQGLRYGYTF.

The V and J genes are TRBV28 and TRBJ1-1; no firm D call. V lost 5 bases and J lost 1, with 8 bases in between. CDR3 length equals 13 residues. Germline values: CDR1 MDHEN, CDR2 SYDVKM. The CDR3 reads CASSRTENTEAFF. In nucleotides, the CDR3 is TGTGCCAGCAGTCGGACGGAGAACACTGAAGCTTTCTTT.

V usage is TRBV5-5 and J usage is TRBJ2-7; D is undetermined. CDR3 length: 12 amino acids. V was clipped by 0 bases and J by 7 bases, with 8 bases between them. Germline values: CDR1 SGHKS, CDR2 YYEKEE (reference sequence). The DNA for the CDR3 is TGTGCCAGCAGCTTGGCTAGAAGTGAGCAGTACTTC. Translated: CASSLARSEQYF.

The chain couples TRBV28 to TRBJ1-1; possible D gene TRBD1, 6 bases. The V end was cut by 4 bases, the J end by 7 bases, with 19 bases between. CDR1 is MDHEN, CDR2 SYDVKM, per germline. CDR3 size: 15 residues. The CDR3 loop reads CASSSPAGGEVEAFF. CDR3 sequence (DNA): TGTGCCAGCAGTTCCCCCGCCGGGGGCGAAGTTGAAGCTTTCTTT.

This clone is a singleton in its sample. The chain carries TRBV6-1 and TRBJ1-1; weak D call: TRBD1 (5 bases). Deletions cut 3 bases from V and 6 bases from J, with 14 bases between. Germline lookup yields CDR1 MNHNS and CDR2 SASEGT. This CDR3 contains 14 residues. The CDR3 DNA reads as TGTGCCAGCAGTGAGGGCCCGGGGGTGGCTGAAGCTTTCTTT. As protein: CASSEGPGVAEAFF.

This chain links TRBV2 with TRBJ2-1; TRBD1 aligns across 7 bases. The CDR3 has 17 residues. Germline assignment: CDR1 SNHLY and CDR2 FYNNEI. The junction had 17 bases not matched to a gene; V was cut back by 8 bases and J by 4 bases. The CDR3 here is CASGWDDGDRLYNEQFF. CDR3 nucleotide sequence: TGTGCCAGCGGATGGGACGATGGGGACAGACTTTACAATGAGCAGTTCTTC.